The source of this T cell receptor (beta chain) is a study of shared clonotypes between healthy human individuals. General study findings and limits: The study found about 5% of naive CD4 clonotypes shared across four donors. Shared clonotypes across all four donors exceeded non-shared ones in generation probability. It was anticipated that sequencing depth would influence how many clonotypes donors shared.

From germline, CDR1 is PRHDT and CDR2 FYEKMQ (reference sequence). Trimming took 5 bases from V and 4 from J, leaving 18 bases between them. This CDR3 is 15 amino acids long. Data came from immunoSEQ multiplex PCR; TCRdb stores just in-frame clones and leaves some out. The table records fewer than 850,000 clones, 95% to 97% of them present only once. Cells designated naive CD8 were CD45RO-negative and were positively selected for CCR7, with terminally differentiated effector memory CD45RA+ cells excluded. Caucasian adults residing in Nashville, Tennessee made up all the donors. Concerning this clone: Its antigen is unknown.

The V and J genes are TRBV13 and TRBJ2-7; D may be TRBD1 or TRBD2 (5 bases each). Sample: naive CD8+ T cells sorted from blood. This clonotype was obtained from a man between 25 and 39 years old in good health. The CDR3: CASSPGPQKPYEQYF. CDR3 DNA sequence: TGTGCCAGCAGCCCGGGACCCCAGAAGCCTTACGAGCAGTACTTC. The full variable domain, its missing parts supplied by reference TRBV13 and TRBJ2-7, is AAGVIQSPRHLIKEKRETATLKCYPIPRHDTVYWYQQGPGQDPQFLISFYEKMQSDKGSIPDRFSAQQFSDYHSELNMSSLELGDSALYFCASSPGPQKPYEQYFGPGTRLTVT.